The clone carrying this TCR beta chain was recorded once. These data are taken from a study of T cell responses to AZD1222 COVID-19 vaccine. The assay was immunoSEQ multiplex PCR, and TCRdb's table has in-frame clones only and misses some. The table shows roughly 120,000 clones, with nearly 90% occurring only once. Per germline, CDR1 MNHEY and CDR2 SMNVEV (reference sequence). J gave up 3 bases and V 8 bases, and 10 bases lay outside the gene matches. This CDR3 is built from 16 residues. The source material was peripheral blood, sampled on day 0 of AZD1222 vaccination. The chain links TRBV27 to TRBJ1-2; 12 bases fit TRBD1. The TCR originated in an adult in good health. CDR3 sequence reads: CASGTRGTGGDYGYTF. CDR3 DNA: TGTGCCAGCGGGACTCGGGGGACAGGGGGCGACTATGGCTACACCTTC.